This note documents a single T cell receptor beta chain sequence. All enrollees were about 18 to 100 years old and from about 25 US areas. Germline CDR1 SGHRS, CDR2 YFSETQ. The CDR3 runs to 15 residues. The V segment lost 0 bases and the J segment 4 bases; nucleotides outside the gene matches: 5. Original processing notes: Amplification with reference gene primers provided the estimates of nucleated cell counts. Here immunoSEQ multiplex PCR was the method, and the copy in TCRdb shows in-frame clones only, minus some. V and J calls and clone size are as listed in that table; D and trimming were resolved from the DNA. The table has 200,000 to 250,000 clones, 70% to 85% seen once; the top ten hold about 1.7%. The sample comes from a study of blood T cell repertoires in COVID-19. Study details: The cDNA or gDNA used as material had been derived from T cells, B-cell-depleted T cells, or PBMCs.

What was sequenced was PBMCs or T cells enriched from blood (not recorded which). The chain combines TRBV5-1 with TRBJ2-7; TRBD1 matches 9 bases. This clonotype originated in a man aged 60 to 75 who had recovered from COVID-19. This CDR3 is CASSLAGQGFYEQYF. CDR3 nucleotides: TGCGCCAGCAGCTTGGCGGGACAGGGATTTTACGAGCAGTACTTC.